This is a list of T cell receptor beta chains from one sample in a study of blood T cell repertoires in COVID-19. Method: immunoSEQ multiplex PCR; TCRdb's copy keeps in-frame clones and lacks some. The sample shows some 180,000 clones, approximately 86% of them seen only once. What was sequenced was PBMCs or T cells enriched from blood (not recorded which). These receptors all come from a woman aged 40 to 49 in a cohort exposed to, infected with or recovered from COVID-19 (not recorded which). The conserved cysteine and the conserved F or W are not part of the CDR3 here.

cdr3_aa | j_call | v_call
ASSSTGQGSSAQH | TRBJ1-5 | TRBV5-6
SSSPLHGTGGYGYT | TRBJ1-2 | TRBV29-1
ASSQRTENTGELF | TRBJ2-2 | TRBV4-3
ASIGQGEKLF | TRBJ1-4 | TRBV11-2
ASSYHRESRTDTQY | TRBJ2-3 | TRBV6-5
ASTRWGRGDTEAF | TRBJ1-1 | TRBV11-2
ASSPTLNTEAF | TRBJ1-1 | TRBV7-9
ASSLALGGSGNTIY | TRBJ1-3 | TRBV7-6
ASSPGGETQY | TRBJ2-5 | TRBV5-6
ASSQGSYQFNSPLH | TRBJ1-6 | TRBV3-1/TRBV3-2
ASSLSGRATGELF | TRBJ2-2 | TRBV11-2
AQDRSRTDTQY | TRBJ2-3 | TRBV30
ASSVGGGSSNEQF | TRBJ2-1 | TRBV9
ASSHIHAEAF | TRBJ1-1 | TRBV14
ASSYSQGWPQPQH | TRBJ1-5 | TRBV6-5
ASKEAEGARNQPQH | TRBJ1-5 | TRBV19